This T cell receptor beta chain was captured by sequencing in a study of T-cell memory formation after mild COVID-19. Findings of the study overall: Still unconfirmed is whether the second-wave clones peaking on day 37 recognized SARS-CoV-2. Clones shrinking from day 15 to 85 showed even CD4/CD8 mixes; later expanders tilted CD4+.

Researchers used 5'RACE with constant-segment primers to make TCR alpha and TCR beta cDNA libraries that carry sample barcodes and UMIs. TCRdb independently ran MiXCR on the 5' RACE reads; one entry per CDR3 protein. The sample holds 55,000 to 65,000 distinct CDR3 sequences; more than 8% are singletons and the top ten take 1.2%. The CDR3 is 14 amino acids. Between the trimmed V and J ends, which lost 1 base and 3 bases, there was a span of 6 bases. Per germline, CDR1 LGHDT and CDR2 YNNKEL (reference sequence). This clonotype was counted between two and nine times. Its antigen is unidentified. The genes are TRBV3-1 and TRBJ2-2; D call uncertain. The sequence was obtained from a man aged 18 to 29 who had mild COVID-19 (a few samples of this study predate the infection). Cell type and time point are not known. The sample comprised PBMCs or a T cell subset sorted from them (not recorded which). This CDR3 reads CASSQGYDTGELFF. The DNA for the CDR3 is TGTGCCAGCAGCCAAGGTTATGACACCGGGGAGCTGTTTTTT.